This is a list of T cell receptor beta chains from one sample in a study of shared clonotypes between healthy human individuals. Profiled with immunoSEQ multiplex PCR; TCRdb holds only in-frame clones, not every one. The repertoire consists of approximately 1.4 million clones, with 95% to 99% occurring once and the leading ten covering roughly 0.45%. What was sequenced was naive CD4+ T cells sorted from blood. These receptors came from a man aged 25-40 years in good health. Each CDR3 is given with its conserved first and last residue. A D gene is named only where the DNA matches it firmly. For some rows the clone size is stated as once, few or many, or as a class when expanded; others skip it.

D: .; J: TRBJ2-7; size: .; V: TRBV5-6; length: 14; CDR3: CASTPNRVPYEQYF; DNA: TGTGCCAGCACCCCTAACAGGGTCCCCTACGAGCAGTACTTC
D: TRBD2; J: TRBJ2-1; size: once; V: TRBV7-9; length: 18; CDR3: CASSERLAEPLKYNEQFF; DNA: TGTGCCAGCAGCGAAAGACTAGCGGAACCGTTAAAATACAATGAGCAGTTCTTC
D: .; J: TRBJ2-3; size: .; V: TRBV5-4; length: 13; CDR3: CASSSRDGDTQYF; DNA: TGTGCCAGCAGCTCCCGTGATGGGGATACGCAGTATTTT
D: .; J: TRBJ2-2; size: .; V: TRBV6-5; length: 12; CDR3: CASSYAVGELFF; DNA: TGTGCCAGCAGTTACGCTGTCGGGGAGCTGTTTTTT
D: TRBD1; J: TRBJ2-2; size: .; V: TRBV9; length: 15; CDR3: CASSMRTGSTGELFF; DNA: TGTGCCAGCAGCATGCGGACAGGTAGCACCGGGGAGCTGTTTTTT
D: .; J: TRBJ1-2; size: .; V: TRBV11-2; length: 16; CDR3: CASSRDQGTYHYGYTF; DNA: TGTGCCAGCAGCCGGGACCAGGGTACCTATCACTATGGCTACACCTTC
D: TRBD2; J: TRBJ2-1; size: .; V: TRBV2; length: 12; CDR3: CASSQLAGEQFF; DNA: TGTGCCAGCAGCCAGCTAGCGGGTGAGCAGTTCTTC
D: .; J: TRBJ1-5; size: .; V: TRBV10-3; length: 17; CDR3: CAISEVARGQPNQPQHF; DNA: TGTGCCATCAGCGAGGTTGCGCGCGGACAGCCGAATCAGCCCCAGCATTTT
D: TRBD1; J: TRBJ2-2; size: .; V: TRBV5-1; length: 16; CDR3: CASSLSGTGNTGELFF; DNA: TGCGCCAGCAGCCTGTCCGGGACAGGGAACACCGGGGAGCTGTTTTTT
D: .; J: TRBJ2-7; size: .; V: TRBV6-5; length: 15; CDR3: CASRAISGAPYEQYF; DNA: TGTGCCAGCAGGGCCATCTCAGGGGCCCCCTACGAGCAGTACTTC
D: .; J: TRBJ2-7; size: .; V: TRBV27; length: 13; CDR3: CASRRTVSYEQYF; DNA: TGTGCCAGCCGACGGACAGTCTCCTACGAGCAGTACTTC
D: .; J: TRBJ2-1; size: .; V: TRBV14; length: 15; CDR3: CASSTRASANNEQFF; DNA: TGTGCCAGCAGCACTCGGGCTAGCGCAAACAATGAGCAGTTCTTC